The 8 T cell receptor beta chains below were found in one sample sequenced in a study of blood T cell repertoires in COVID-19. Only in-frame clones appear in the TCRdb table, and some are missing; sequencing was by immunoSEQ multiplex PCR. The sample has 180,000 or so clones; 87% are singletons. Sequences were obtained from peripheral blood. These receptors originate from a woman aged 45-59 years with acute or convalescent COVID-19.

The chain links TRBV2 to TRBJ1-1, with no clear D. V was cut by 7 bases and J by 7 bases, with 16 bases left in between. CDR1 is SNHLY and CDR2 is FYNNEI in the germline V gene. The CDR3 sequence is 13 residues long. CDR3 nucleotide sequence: TGTGCCAGCACCTTAGTCCTATTTGGTGAAGCTTTCTTT. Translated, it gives CASTLVLFGEAFF.

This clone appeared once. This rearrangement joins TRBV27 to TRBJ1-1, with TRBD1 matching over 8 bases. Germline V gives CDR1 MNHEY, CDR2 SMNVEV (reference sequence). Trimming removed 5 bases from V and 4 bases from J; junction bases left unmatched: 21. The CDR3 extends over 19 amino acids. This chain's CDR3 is CASSKIGSGLGQGSTEAFF. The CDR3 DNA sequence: TGTGCCAGCAGTAAAATTGGGAGTGGATTAGGACAGGGAAGCACTGAAGCTTTCTTT.

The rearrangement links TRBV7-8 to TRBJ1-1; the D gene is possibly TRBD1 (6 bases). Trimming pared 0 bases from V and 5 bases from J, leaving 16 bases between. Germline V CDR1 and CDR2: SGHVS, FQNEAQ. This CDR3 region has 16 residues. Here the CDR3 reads CASSLAIGTLATEAFF. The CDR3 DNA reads TGTGCCAGCAGCTTAGCAATCGGGACACTAGCGACTGAAGCTTTCTTT.

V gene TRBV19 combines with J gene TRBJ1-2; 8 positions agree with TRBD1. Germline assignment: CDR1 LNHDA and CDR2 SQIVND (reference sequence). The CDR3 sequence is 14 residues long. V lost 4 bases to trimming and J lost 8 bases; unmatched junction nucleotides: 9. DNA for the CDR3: TGTGCCAGTAGTACGGGACAGGTTGGCGGCGGCTACACCTTC. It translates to CASSTGQVGGGYTF.

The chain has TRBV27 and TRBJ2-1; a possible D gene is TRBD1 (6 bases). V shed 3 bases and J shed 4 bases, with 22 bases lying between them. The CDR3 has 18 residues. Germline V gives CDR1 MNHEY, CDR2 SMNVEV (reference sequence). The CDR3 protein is CASSLYREILPLYNEQFF. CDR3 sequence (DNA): TGTGCCAGCAGTTTGTACAGGGAGATCCTCCCACTATACAATGAGCAGTTCTTC.

The DNA for the CDR3 is TGTGCCAGCAGCTTATACGGGAACACTGAAGCTTTCTTT. Amino acids: CASSLYGNTEAFF. The genes are TRBV7-9 and TRBJ1-1; D not resolved. This CDR3 is 13 amino acids long. The germline CDR1 and CDR2 sequences are SEHNR and FQNEAQ (reference sequence). V lost 2 bases and J lost 1, with 5 bases in between.

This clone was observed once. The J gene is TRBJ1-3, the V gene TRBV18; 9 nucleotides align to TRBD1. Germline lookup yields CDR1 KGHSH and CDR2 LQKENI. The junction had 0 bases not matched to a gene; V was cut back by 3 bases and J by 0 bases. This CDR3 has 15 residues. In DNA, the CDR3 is TGTGCCAGCTCACCGACAGGGGGCTCTGGAAACACCATATATTTT. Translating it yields CASSPTGGSGNTIYF.

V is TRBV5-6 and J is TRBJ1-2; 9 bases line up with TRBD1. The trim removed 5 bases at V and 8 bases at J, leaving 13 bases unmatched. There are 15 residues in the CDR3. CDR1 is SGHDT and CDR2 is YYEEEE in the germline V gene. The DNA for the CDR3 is TGTGCCAGCAGTTTTCCTACAGGGGGCAAAGAGGGCTACACCTTC. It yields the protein CASSFPTGGKEGYTF.